Shown below are 9 T cell receptor beta chains from a single sample sequenced in a study of shared clonotypes between healthy human individuals. Libraries were prepared by immunoSEQ multiplex PCR; TCRdb keeps only in-frame clonotypes and omits some of them. The sample holds about 1.1 million clones, approximately 80% seen once. Sequenced input: memory CD4+ T cells from PBMCs. Stated subset: CD45RA-negative fraction. Every receptor here comes from a man between 18 and 35 years old in good health. Some clones in this sample may be carry-over from other donors' samples.

The chain couples TRBV2 to TRBJ1-5; the D gene is possibly TRBD1 (6 bases). The V end was cut by 6 bases, the J end by 2 bases, with 14 bases between. Germline loops: CDR1 SNHLY, CDR2 FYNNEI. The CDR3 length is 15 residues. This CDR3 reads CASRTGTTGNQPQHF. The CDR3, as DNA: TGTGCCAGCAGGACCGGGACAACGGGCAATCAGCCCCAGCATTTT.

This chain connects TRBV6-5 to TRBJ1-2, with D unresolved. The germline CDR1 and CDR2 sequences are MNHEY and SVGAGI. Trimming shortened V by 0 bases and J by 7 bases, and 18 bases separated the two germline ends. The CDR3 covers 16 residues. This CDR3 is CASSYSYFGVASGYTF. CDR3 nucleotides: TGTGCCAGCAGTTACTCTTATTTCGGGGTTGCGAGTGGCTACACCTTC.

As for this clone: Within the sample, other DNA sequences also encode this same CDR3. The chain uses TRBV30 and TRBJ2-3; no clear D gene. Germline V lookup: CDR1 GTSNPN, CDR2 SVGIG (reference sequence). The CDR3 spans 12 residues. Trimming removed 4 bases from V and 0 bases from J, with 5 bases in between. CDR3 region: CAWTPSTDTQYF. The DNA of the CDR3 is TGTGCCTGGACCCCTAGCACAGATACGCAGTATTTT.

The CDR3 DNA follows: TGTGCCAGTAGTATAGCCGGGAGAGAGACCCAGTACTTC. This codes for CASSIAGRETQYF. The gene calls are TRBV19 and TRBJ2-5; TRBD2 is a possible D gene (6 bases). Trimming left V 1 base short and J 4 bases short, with 7 bases between. The CDR3 is 13 residues long. Germline V gene data show CDR1 as LNHDA and CDR2 as SQIVND (reference sequence).

This rearrangement joins TRBV5-1 to TRBJ2-5, with D unresolved. The V and J ends lost 0 bases and 2 bases respectively, with 17 bases between them. The germline V gene encodes CDR1 SGHRS and CDR2 YFSETQ. This CDR3 region has 17 residues. The CDR3 region has the DNA TGCGCCAGCAGCTTGGATGGTCTGGGTCTGGGGCAAGAGACCCAGTACTTC. Translation gives CASSLDGLGLGQETQYF.

A remark on this clone: The sample holds other DNA sequences that translate to the same CDR3. The V gene is TRBV5-1, the J gene TRBJ2-1; 7 bases are shared with TRBD2. The CDR3 is made up of 16 amino acids. The V segment lost 2 bases and the J segment 6 bases; nucleotides outside the gene matches: 11. Germline V gene lookup returns CDR1 SGHRS and CDR2 YFSETQ. CDR3 protein: CASSFTGGSRGNEQFF. CDR3 sequence (DNA): TGCGCCAGCAGCTTTACCGGCGGGAGTCGGGGCAATGAGCAGTTCTTC.

This chain joins TRBV5-1 and TRBJ1-4, with D possibly TRBD1 on 6 matching bases. The CDR3 extends over 16 amino acids. Between the trimmed V and J ends, which lost 0 bases and 6 bases, there was a span of 15 bases. CDR1 is SGHRS, CDR2 YFSETQ, per germline. The CDR3 region has the DNA TGCGCCAGCAGCTTGGAGGGGGACCCTCGGTATGAAAAACTGTTTTTT. This translates into CASSLEGDPRYEKLFF.

The chain is built from TRBV28 and TRBJ2-2; D is unclear. The germline V and J ends were trimmed by 1 base and 8 bases, with 23 bases remaining between them. The CDR3 has 18 residues. CDR1 and CDR2 (germline): MDHEN, SYDVKM. CDR3 region: CASSLFSGSGPNRGELFF. The DNA for the CDR3 is TGTGCCAGCAGTTTATTCTCGGGTTCGGGTCCGAATAGGGGGGAGCTGTTTTTT.

This chain joins TRBV29-1 and TRBJ1-1; TRBD1 matches at 8 bases. The ends lost 6 bases at V and 0 bases at J; junction bases unmatched: 9. This CDR3 is built from 15 residues. Germline CDR1 is SQVTM and CDR2 is ANQGSEA. As DNA, the CDR3 is TGCAGCGTCCTTGACAGGGGAGGCATGAACACTGAAGCTTTCTTT. It is translated as CSVLDRGGMNTEAFF.